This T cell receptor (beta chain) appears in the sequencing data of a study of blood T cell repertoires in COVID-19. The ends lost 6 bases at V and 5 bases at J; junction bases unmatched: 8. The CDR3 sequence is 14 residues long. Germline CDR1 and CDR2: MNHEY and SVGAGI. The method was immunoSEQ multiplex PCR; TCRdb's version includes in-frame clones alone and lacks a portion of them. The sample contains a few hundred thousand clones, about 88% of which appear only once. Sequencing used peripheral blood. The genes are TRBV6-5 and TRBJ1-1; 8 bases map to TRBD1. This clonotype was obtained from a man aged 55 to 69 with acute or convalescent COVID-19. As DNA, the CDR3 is TGTGCCAGCAGCTCCAGGGGGCGGAGGACTGAAGCTTTCTTT. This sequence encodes CASSSRGRRTEAFF.